This T cell receptor beta chain was sequenced in a study of T cells in Graves' hyperthyroidism and ophthalmopathy. This clonotype has ten or more counts. The TCR beta CDR3 regions underwent amplification using RNA transcripts as the source. The HTBI primer set served for first-round RT-PCR of the TCR CDR3. TCRdb re-called the multiplex PCR reads with MiXCR, one entry per CDR3 protein. This table holds roughly 500,000 distinct CDR3 sequences, around 42% found once. This CDR3 comprises 15 residues. CDR1 and CDR2 from the germline V gene are SGHRS and YFSETQ. Trimming took off 0 bases at V and 2 bases at J, with 11 bases between the two ends. Lactation, pregnancy, other autoimmune disease or uncontrolled infection excluded patients.

The material sequenced was peripheral blood or thyroid tissue (not recorded which). The sequence came from an adult woman with Graves' disease, either hyperthyroidism or ophthalmopathy (not recorded which). The rearrangement joins TRBV5-1 to TRBJ1-1, with D maybe TRBD1 (5 bases). CDR3 sequence: CASSLAGGGNTEAFF. CDR3 DNA sequence: TGCGCCAGCAGCTTGGCCGGCGGGGGAAACACTGAAGCTTTCTTT.